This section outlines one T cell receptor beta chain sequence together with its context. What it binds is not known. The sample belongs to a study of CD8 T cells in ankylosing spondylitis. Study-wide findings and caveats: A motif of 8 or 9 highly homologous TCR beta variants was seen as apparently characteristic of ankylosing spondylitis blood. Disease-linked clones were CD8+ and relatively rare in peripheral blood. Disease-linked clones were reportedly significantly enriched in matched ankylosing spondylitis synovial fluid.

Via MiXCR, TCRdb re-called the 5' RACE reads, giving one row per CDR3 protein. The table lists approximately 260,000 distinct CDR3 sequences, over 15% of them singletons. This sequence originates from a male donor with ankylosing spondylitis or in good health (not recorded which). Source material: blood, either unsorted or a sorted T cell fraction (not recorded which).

The CDR3 DNA sequence: TGCGCCAGCAGCGAGACAGGATCCGGGGAGCTGTTTTTT. Translating it yields CASSETGSGELFF. This sequence joins TRBV4-1 and TRBJ2-2; tentative D call: TRBD1 (6 bases). Germline CDR1 is MGHRA and CDR2 is YSYEKL. The V end was cut by 5 bases, the J end by 6 bases, with 10 bases between. This CDR3 has 13 amino acids.